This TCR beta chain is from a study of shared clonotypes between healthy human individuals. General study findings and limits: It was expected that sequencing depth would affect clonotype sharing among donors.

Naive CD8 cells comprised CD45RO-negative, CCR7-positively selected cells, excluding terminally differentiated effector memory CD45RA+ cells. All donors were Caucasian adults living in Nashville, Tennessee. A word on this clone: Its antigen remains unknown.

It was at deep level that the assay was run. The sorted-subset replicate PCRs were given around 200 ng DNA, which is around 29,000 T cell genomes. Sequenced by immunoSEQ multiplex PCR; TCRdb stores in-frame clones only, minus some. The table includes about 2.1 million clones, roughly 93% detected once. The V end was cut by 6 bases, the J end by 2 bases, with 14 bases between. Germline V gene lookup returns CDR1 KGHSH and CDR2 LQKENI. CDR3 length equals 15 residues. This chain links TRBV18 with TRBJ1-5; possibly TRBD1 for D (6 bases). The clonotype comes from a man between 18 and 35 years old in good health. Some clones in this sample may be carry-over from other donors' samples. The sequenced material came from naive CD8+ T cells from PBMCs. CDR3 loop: CASSQGHGGNQPQHF. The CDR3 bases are TGTGCCAGCTCCCAGGGACACGGGGGCAATCAGCCCCAGCATTTT.